The source of this T cell receptor beta chain is a study of blood T cell repertoires in COVID-19. On the study more broadly: COVID-19 samples collected from the United States, Italy and Spain covered acute and convalescent phases. T cells, B-cell-depleted T cells, or PBMCs provided the cDNA or gDNA that served as material.

Authors' processing steps: Nucleated cell number was recorded as an estimate derived from reference gene primer amplification. Clones were read by immunoSEQ multiplex PCR, and TCRdb kept only the in-frame ones, dropping some. The V and J calls and clone size are taken from that table; D and trimming were inferred from the DNA. The sample carries roughly 60,000 clones, around 80% recorded once. Losses at the gene ends were 6 bases for V and 4 bases for J; bases not matched to a gene: 6. CDR3 size: 15 residues. Germline values: CDR1 SGHDN, CDR2 FVKESK. This chain joins TRBV14 and TRBJ2-1; TRBD2 matches at 10 bases. The sequencing sample was made of peripheral blood. This TCR was recovered from a woman between 55 and 75 years old with acute or convalescent COVID-19. The CDR3 region has the DNA TGTGCCAGCAGTCACACTAGCGGGGTATACAATGAGCAGTTCTTC. This gives the protein CASSHTSGVYNEQFF. Filled out from reference TRBV14 and TRBJ2-1, the complete variable domain reads EAGVTQFPSHSVIEKGQTVTLRCDPISGHDNLYWYRRVMGKEIKFLLHFVKESKQDESGMPNNRFLAERTGGTYSTLKVQPAELEDSGVYFCASSHTSGVYNEQFFGPGTRLTVL.